The clone carrying this T cell receptor beta chain was seen only a few times. The record originates from a study of cytomegalovirus exposure and HLA in healthy donors. Both 60 Vbeta primers and 13 Jbeta primers went into the PCR. The table came from immunoSEQ multiplex PCR; TCRdb's copy has only in-frame clones and leaves some out. The table lists about 130,000 clones, 17% of them singletons. The CDR3 has 13 amino acids. With 5 bases removed from V and 7 bases from J, the gap between germline ends came to 15 bases. Germline V CDR1 and CDR2: MDHEN, SYDVKM. The genes are TRBV28 and TRBJ2-7; D perhaps matches TRBD1 (5 bases). Sequenced material: PBMCs. This clonotype was obtained from a female donor in good health and CMV-seropositive. The CDR3 loop reads CASSSYRGSEQYF. CDR3 in DNA: TGTGCCAGCAGTAGCTATAGGGGTAGTGAGCAGTACTTC.